This TCR beta chain is drawn from a study of beta chain features in type 1 diabetes. Regarding the study as a whole: A pattern of fewer insertions and more deletions at VDJ junctions was seen in type 1 diabetes patients.

Of the isolated RNA, all was reverse transcribed, and so the sequenced material was expressed TCRB transcripts. Clones were read by immunoSEQ multiplex PCR, and TCRdb kept only the in-frame ones, dropping some. This table has about 320,000 clones, approximately 14% appearing once. Germline assignment: CDR1 SGHAT and CDR2 FQNNGV. This CDR3 contains 14 residues. The ends lost 5 bases at V and 4 bases at J; junction bases unmatched: 6. As to this clone: Antigen unknown.

The receptor comes from a man aged 25 to 45 in good health. The chain has TRBV11-2 and TRBJ2-3, with 7 bases fitting TRBD2. Specimen: central memory CD4+ T cells from blood. For the CDR3, the DNA is TGTGCCAGCAGCCACGGACTAGTCTCAGATACGCAGTATTTT. This encodes CASSHGLVSDTQYF. The variable domain in full, completed from reference TRBV11-2 and TRBJ2-3, reads EAGVAQSPRYKIIEKRQSVAFWCNPISGHATLYWYQQILGQGPKLLIQFQNNGVVDDSQLPKDRFSAERLKGVDSTLKIQPAKLEDSAVYLCASSHGLVSDTQYFGPGTRLTVL.